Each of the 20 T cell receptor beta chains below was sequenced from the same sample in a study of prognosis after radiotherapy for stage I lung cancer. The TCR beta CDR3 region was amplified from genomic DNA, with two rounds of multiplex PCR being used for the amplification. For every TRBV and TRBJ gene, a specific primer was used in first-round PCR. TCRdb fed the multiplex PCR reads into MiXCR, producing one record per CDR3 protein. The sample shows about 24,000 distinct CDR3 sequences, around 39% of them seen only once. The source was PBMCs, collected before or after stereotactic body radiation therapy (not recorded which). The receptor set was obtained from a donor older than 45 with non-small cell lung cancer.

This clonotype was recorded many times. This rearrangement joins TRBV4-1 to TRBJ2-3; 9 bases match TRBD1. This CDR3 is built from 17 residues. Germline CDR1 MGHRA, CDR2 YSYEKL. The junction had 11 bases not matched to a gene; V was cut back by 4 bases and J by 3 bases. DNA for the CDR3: TGCGCCAGCAGCCCGGACAAACTGGGACAGGGAACAGATACGCAGTATTTT. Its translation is CASSPDKLGQGTDTQYF.

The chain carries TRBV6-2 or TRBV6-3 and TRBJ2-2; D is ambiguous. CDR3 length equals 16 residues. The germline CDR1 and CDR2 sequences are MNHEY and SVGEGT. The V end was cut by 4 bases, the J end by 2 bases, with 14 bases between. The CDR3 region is CASSSVRSTNTGELFF. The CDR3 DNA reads TGTGCCAGCAGTTCTGTAAGGTCCACTAACACCGGGGAGCTGTTTTTT.

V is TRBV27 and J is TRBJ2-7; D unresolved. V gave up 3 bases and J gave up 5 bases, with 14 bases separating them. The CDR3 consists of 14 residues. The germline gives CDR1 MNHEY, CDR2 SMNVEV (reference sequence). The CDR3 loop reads CASSLILGLDEQYF. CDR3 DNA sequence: TGTGCCAGCAGTTTGATCCTAGGTCTTGACGAGCAGTACTTC.

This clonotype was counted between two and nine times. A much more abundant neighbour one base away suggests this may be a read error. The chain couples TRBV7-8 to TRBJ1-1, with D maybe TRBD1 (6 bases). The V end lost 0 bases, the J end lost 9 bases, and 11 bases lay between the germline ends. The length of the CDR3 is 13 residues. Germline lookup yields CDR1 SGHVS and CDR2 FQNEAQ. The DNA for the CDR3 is TGTGCCAGCAGCTTAGCGTGGGGGGCTAAAGCTTTCTTT. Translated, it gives CASSLAWGAKAFF.

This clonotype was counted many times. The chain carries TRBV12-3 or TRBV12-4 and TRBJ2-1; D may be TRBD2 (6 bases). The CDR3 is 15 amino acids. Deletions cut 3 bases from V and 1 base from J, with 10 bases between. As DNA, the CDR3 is TGTGCCAGCAGTTTCGCGGGAAGGTCCTACAATGAGCAGTTCTTC. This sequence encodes CASSFAGRSYNEQFF.

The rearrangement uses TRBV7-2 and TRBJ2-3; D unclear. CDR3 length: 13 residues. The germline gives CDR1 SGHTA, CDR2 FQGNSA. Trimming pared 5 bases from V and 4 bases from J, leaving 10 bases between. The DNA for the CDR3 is TGTGCCAGCAGCATAAGTAGTCCAGATACGCAGTATTTT. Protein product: CASSISSPDTQYF.

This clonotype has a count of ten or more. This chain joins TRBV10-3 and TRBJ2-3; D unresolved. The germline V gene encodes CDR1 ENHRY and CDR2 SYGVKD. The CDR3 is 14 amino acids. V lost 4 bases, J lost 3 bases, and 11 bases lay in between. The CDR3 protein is CAISGEVETDTQYF. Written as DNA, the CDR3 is TGTGCCATCAGTGGGGAAGTGGAGACAGATACGCAGTATTTT.

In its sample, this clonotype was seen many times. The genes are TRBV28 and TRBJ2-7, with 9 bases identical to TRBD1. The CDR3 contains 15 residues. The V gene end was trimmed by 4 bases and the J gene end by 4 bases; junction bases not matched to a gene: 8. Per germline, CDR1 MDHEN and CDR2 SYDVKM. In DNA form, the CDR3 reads TGTGCCAGCAGTTCACCGGGACAGGGAGGGTACGAGCAGTACTTC. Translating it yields CASSSPGQGGYEQYF.

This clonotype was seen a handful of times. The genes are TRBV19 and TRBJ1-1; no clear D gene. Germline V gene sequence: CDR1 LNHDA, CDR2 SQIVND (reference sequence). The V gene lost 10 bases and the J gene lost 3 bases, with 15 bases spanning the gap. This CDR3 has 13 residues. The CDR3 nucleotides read TGTGCCATCCGACCTGGGTGGTACACTGAAGCTTTCTTT. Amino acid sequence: CAIRPGWYTEAFF.

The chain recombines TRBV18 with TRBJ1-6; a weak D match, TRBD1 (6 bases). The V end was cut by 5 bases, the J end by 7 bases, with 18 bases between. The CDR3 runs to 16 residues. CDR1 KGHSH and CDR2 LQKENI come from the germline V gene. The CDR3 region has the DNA TGTGCCAGCTCAACCTACACAGGGTTAGAGAATTCACCCCTCCACTTT. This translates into CASSTYTGLENSPLHF.

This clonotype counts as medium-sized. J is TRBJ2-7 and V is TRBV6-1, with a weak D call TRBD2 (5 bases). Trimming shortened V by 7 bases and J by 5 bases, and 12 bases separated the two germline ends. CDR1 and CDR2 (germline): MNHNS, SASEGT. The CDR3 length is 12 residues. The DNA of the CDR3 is TGTGCCAGCACCCCTTCCGGGGACGAGCAGTACTTC. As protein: CASTPSGDEQYF.

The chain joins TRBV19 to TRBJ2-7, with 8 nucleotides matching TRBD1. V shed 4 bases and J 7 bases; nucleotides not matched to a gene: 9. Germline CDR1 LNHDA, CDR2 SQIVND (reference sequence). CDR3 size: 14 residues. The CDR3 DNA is TGTGCCAGTAGTACAGCAGGGGGCACGGGGGAGCAGTACTTC. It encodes CASSTAGGTGEQYF.

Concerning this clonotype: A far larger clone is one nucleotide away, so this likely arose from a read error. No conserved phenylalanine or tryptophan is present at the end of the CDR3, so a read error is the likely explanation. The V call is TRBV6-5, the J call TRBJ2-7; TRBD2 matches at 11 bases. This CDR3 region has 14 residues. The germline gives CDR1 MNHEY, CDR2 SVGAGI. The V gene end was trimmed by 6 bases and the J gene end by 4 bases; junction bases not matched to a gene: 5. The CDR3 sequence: CASRPGTSGYEQYL. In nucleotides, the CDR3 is TGTGCCAGCAGACCCGGGACTAGCGGATACGAGCAGTACTTA.

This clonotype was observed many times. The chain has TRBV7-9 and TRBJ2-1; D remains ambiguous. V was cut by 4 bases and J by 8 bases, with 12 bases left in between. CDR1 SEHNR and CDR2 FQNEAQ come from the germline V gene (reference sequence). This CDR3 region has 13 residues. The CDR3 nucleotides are TGTGCCAGCAGCTCCTTCTTGTTCTATGAGCAGTTCTTC. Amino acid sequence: CASSSFLFYEQFF. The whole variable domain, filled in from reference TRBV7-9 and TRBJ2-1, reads DTGVSQNPRHKITKRGQNVTFRCDPISEHNRLYWYRQTLGQGPEFLTYFQNEAQLEKSRLLSDRFSAERPKGSFSTLEIQRTEQGDSAMYLCASSSFLFYEQFFGPGTRLTVL.

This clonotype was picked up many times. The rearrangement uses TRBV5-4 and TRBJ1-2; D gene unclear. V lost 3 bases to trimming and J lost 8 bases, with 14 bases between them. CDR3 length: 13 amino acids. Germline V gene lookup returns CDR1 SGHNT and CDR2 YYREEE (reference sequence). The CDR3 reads CASSSYILGGYTF. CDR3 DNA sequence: TGTGCCAGCAGCTCATACATTTTGGGCGGCTACACCTTC.

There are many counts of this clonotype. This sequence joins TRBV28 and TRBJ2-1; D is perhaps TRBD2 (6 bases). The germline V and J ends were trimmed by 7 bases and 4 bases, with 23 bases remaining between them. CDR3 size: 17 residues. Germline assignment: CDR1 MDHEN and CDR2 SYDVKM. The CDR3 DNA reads TGTGCCAGCACTGTGGGACTTGGAACATCAAAATACAATGAGCAGTTCTTC. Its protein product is CASTVGLGTSKYNEQFF.

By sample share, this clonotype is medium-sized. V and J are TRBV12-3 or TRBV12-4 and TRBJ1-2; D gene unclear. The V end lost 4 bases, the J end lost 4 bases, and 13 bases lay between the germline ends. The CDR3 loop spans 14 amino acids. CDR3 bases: TGTGCCAGCAGTTCGGGAGACGTAACCTATGGCTACACCTTC. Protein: CASSSGDVTYGYTF.

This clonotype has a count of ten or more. CDR3 in amino acids: CASSEAPAGVLLNEQFF. The CDR3, as DNA: TGTGCCAGCAGTGAAGCGCCGGCAGGGGTCTTACTGAATGAGCAGTTCTTC. The chain is built from TRBV2 and TRBJ2-1, with D possibly being TRBD1 (6 bases). Germline V gene data show CDR1 as SNHLY and CDR2 as FYNNEI. V was clipped by 0 bases and J by 7 bases, with 19 bases between them. This CDR3 has 17 amino acids.

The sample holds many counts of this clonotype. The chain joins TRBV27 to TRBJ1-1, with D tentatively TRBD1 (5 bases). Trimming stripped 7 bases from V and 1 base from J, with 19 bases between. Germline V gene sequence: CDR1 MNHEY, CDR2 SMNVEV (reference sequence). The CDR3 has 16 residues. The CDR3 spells CASNPNPGGANTEAFF. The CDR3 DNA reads TGTGCCAGCAATCCCAACCCCGGGGGAGCGAACACTGAAGCTTTCTTT.

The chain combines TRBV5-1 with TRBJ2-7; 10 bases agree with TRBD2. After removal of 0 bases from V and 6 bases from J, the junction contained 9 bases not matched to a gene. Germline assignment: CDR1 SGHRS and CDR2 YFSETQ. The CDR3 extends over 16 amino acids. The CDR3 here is CASSLGCLAGVCEQYF. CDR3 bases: TGCGCCAGCAGCTTGGGCTGTCTAGCGGGAGTTTGCGAGCAGTACTTC.